The rows below give T cell receptor beta chains drawn from one sample of a study of T-cell memory formation after mild COVID-19. TCRdb re-derived calls from the 5' RACE reads in MiXCR, one entry per CDR3 protein. Among 390,000 or so distinct CDR3 sequences listed, about a sixth were seen once. The sequenced sample was PBMCs or a T cell subset sorted from them (not recorded which). Receptors originate from a man aged 18 to 30 who had mild COVID-19 (a few samples of this study predate the infection). Cell type and time point are not known. CDR3s include the opening cysteine and the closing phenylalanine or tryptophan. D genes are given only for firm matches. Clone size is stated in some rows and not others, as once, few, many or a class when expanded.

J,V,size,D,DNA,CDR3
TRBJ2-7,TRBV18,few,TRBD1,TGTGCCAGCTCACCGGGACAGGGGGAAACCTACGAGCAGTACTTC,CASSPGQGETYEQYF
TRBJ2-7,TRBV28,few,NA,TGTGCCAGCAGGGACACCGGGATCCGGTTATCCTACGAGCAGTACTTC,CASRDTGIRLSYEQYF
TRBJ2-1,TRBV7-6,few,TRBD2,TGTGCCAGCAGCTCGCGGGGGGGCTCTGCTGCAAATGAGCAGTTCTTC,CASSSRGGSAANEQFF
TRBJ2-1,TRBV10-1,few,TRBD1,TGCGCCAGCAGTATGGACAGGGCCTTGAAGCAGTTCTTC,CASSMDRALKQFF
TRBJ1-2,TRBV7-9,NA,NA,TGTGCCAGCAGCTTAGTCGGGCAGGGACGTGGCTACACCTTC,CASSLVGQGRGYTF
TRBJ2-1,TRBV5-1,few,NA,TGCGCCAGCAGCTTGGAGGGGCGCTCCACAAATGAGCAGTTCTTC,CASSLEGRSTNEQFF
TRBJ1-2,TRBV5-1,few,NA,TGCGCCATCTCGAAGGGGGGTGGAGATGGCTACACCTTC,CAISKGGGDGYTF
TRBJ2-5,TRBV7-2,few,NA,TGTGCCAGCAGCTTAACAGGGATGGAGACCCAGTACTTC,CASSLTGMETQYF
TRBJ2-1,TRBV7-9,many,NA,TGTGCCAGCAGCCCCCCCGTGGGCAAGAGCTCCTACAATGAGCAGTTCTTC,CASSPPVGKSSYNEQFF
TRBJ2-3,TRBV24-1,few,NA,TGTGCCACCCATCGGGGCATCAAGAGCACAGATACGCAGTATTTT,CATHRGIKSTDTQYF
TRBJ2-3,TRBV15,few,NA,TGTGCCACCAGCAGGGACAAGTTCACAGATACGCAGTATTTT,CATSRDKFTDTQYF
TRBJ2-1,TRBV7-9,NA,NA,TGTGCCAGCAGCTTCTCTTACGGGACCCTAGGTTATGAGCAGTTCTTC,CASSFSYGTLGYEQFF
TRBJ2-4,TRBV7-2,NA,TRBD2,TGTGCCAGCAGCGGGACTAGCGGGGGAGGGACCAAAAACATTCAGTACTTC,CASSGTSGGGTKNIQYF
TRBJ2-1,TRBV2,NA,NA,TGTGCCAGCAGTGAGCGGGACAATGAGCAGTTCTTC,CASSERDNEQFF
TRBJ2-7,TRBV19,many,TRBD2,TGTGCCAGTAGCTCGGGGGGACCCTACGAGCAGTACTTC,CASSSGGPYEQYF
TRBJ1-5,TRBV6-5,NA,NA,TGTGCCAGCAGTTACTCCCCCGGGGGCGAGTGGCCCCAGCATTTT,CASSYSPGGEWPQHF
TRBJ2-7,TRBV20-1,few,TRBD2,TGCAGTGCTAGACCTACCTTCACGCCCGGGACTAGCGGGGGGGCCGTGCCCTACGAGCAGTACTTC,CSARPTFTPGTSGGAVPYEQYF
TRBJ2-7,TRBV6-5,NA,NA,TGTGCCAGCAGTTACGGGTCAGGGAACTACGAGCAGTACTTC,CASSYGSGNYEQYF
TRBJ2-5,TRBV6-5,NA,TRBD2,TGTGCCAGCAGTTACGCCACGATGGCTAGCGGCCAAGAGACCCAGTACTTC,CASSYATMASGQETQYF
TRBJ1-5,TRBV27,few,NA,TGTGCCAGCAGACTGCGGGGATGGGGTCAGCCCCAGCATTTT,CASRLRGWGQPQHF
TRBJ1-1,TRBV30,many,NA,TGTGCCTGGAGTCTGCAGGTTGAAGCTTTCTTT,CAWSLQVEAFF
TRBJ2-1,TRBV6-5,many,NA,TGTGCCAGCAGTTACGTTCGCTCCCCCGGACCCTACAATGAGCAGTTCTTC,CASSYVRSPGPYNEQFF
TRBJ1-6,TRBV7-2,few,NA,TGTGCCAGCAGCCCGCCGTGGCCTTCACCCCTCCACTTT,CASSPPWPSPLHF
TRBJ2-1,TRBV20-1,many,NA,TGCAGTGCTATGGGGGGGGCTGTCTACAATGAGCAGTTCTTC,CSAMGGAVYNEQFF